Presented here are 22 T cell receptor beta chains from one specimen sequenced in a study of cytomegalovirus exposure and HLA in healthy donors. The PCR contained 60 Vbeta and 13 Jbeta primers. Assay: immunoSEQ multiplex PCR; the TCRdb copy retains only in-frame clones and omits some. The data contain around 180,000 clones, roughly 80% of them singletons. Sequences were obtained from PBMCs. The receptors shown here come from a woman in her forties or fifties in good health and CMV-seropositive.

The chain combines TRBV2 with TRBJ2-4; 10 bases agree with TRBD2. With V trimmed by 2 bases and J by 4 bases, 5 bases remained unmatched. Germline V gene lookup returns CDR1 SNHLY and CDR2 FYNNEI. The CDR3 is made up of 16 amino acids. CDR3 in DNA: TGTGCCAGCAGTGAACTAGCGGGGGTCCTTAAAAACATTCAGTACTTC. This codes for CASSELAGVLKNIQYF.

The gene calls are TRBV4-1 and TRBJ1-1; tentatively, D is TRBD1 (5 bases). Germline CDR1 reads MGHRA; CDR2 reads YSYEKL. V lost 8 bases and J 7 bases, leaving 11 bases between the germline ends. The CDR3 is made up of 11 amino acids. CDR3 region: CASYRGGEAFF. The DNA for the CDR3 is TGCGCCAGCTATAGGGGCGGTGAAGCTTTCTTT.

V usage is TRBV6-5 and J usage is TRBJ2-5; TRBD1 is a possible D gene (5 bases). V dropped 5 bases and J dropped 6 bases, with 13 bases sitting between them. The length of the CDR3 is 13 residues. CDR1 and CDR2 from the germline V gene are MNHEY and SVGAGI. CDR3 sequence reads: CASSDSRAQTQYF. The CDR3 DNA reads TGTGCCAGCAGTGATAGCAGGGCGCAGACCCAGTACTTC.

J is TRBJ2-5 and V is TRBV30, with 8 bases aligning to TRBD1. Germline CDR1 GTSNPN, CDR2 SVGIG (reference sequence). Trimming took 2 bases from V and 7 from J; bases not matched to a gene: 3. The length of the CDR3 is 12 residues. This CDR3 is CAWSLQGGTQYF. The CDR3 DNA is TGTGCCTGGAGTCTACAGGGGGGGACCCAGTACTTC.

This clone came up a few times. The chain joins TRBV7-9 to TRBJ2-3, with 8 positions matching TRBD1. This CDR3 is 15 amino acids long. CDR1 is SEHNR, CDR2 FQNEAQ, per germline (reference sequence). The V and J ends lost 6 bases and 5 bases, in that order; junction bases with no gene match: 10. CDR3 DNA: TGTGCCAGCAGTTTGGGACAGGTTGATATAGATACGCAGTATTTT. Protein product: CASSLGQVDIDTQYF. Full variable domain (missing parts from reference TRBV7-9 and TRBJ2-3): DTGVSQNPRHKITKRGQNVTFRCDPISEHNRLYWYRQTLGQGPEFLTYFQNEAQLEKSRLLSDRFSAERPKGSFSTLEIQRTEQGDSAMYLCASSLGQVDIDTQYFGPGTRLTVL.

The V gene is TRBV5-4, the J gene TRBJ2-1; maybe TRBD2 (7 bases). V was clipped by 10 bases and J by 8 bases, with 19 bases between them. CDR3 length: 13 residues. Germline-derived CDR1 and CDR2 are SGHNT and YYREEE (reference sequence). The CDR3 region has the DNA TGTGCCGTTTGGGGGGGCCAGTCGTATGAGCAGTTCTTC. Encoded protein: CAVWGGQSYEQFF.

J is TRBJ1-5 and V is TRBV6-6; D is perhaps TRBD1 (6 bases). CDR3 size: 14 residues. The germline gives CDR1 MNHNY, CDR2 SVGAGI (reference sequence). V gave up 5 bases and J gave up 1 base, with 9 bases separating them. CDR3 in amino acids: CASSTGISNQPQHF. The CDR3 DNA sequence: TGTGCCAGCAGTACAGGGATAAGCAATCAGCCCCAGCATTTT.

V is TRBV6-1 and J is TRBJ2-5; D gene unclear. The V end lost 5 bases, the J end lost 2 bases, and 12 bases lay between the germline ends. CDR1 MNHNS and CDR2 SASEGT come from the germline V gene. The CDR3 runs to 14 residues. The CDR3 sequence: CASSRPGAQETQYF. CDR3 DNA: TGTGCCAGCAGTCGCCCCGGAGCACAAGAGACCCAGTACTTC.

The chain employs TRBV6-5 and TRBJ1-1; D not resolved. This CDR3 comprises 16 residues. Germline V gene lookup returns CDR1 MNHEY and CDR2 SVGAGI. V lost 2 bases and J lost 4, with 17 bases in between. CDR3 loop: CASSYGLGGVGTEAFF. For the CDR3, the DNA is TGTGCCAGCAGTTACGGCCTCGGCGGAGTAGGCACTGAAGCTTTCTTT.

V is TRBV15 and J is TRBJ2-3, with D maybe TRBD1 (6 bases). V shed 4 bases and J shed 7 bases, with 18 bases lying between them. The CDR3 is 15 amino acids. Per the germline V gene, CDR1 is LNHNV and CDR2 is YYDKDF (reference sequence). In DNA, the CDR3 is TGTGCCACCAGCACCTACCGGGACACGCCATATACGCAGTATTTT. Amino acid sequence: CATSTYRDTPYTQYF.

As to this clone: Germline is not matched at one junction end, which may reflect a read error. In DNA form, the CDR3 reads TGTGCTAGCAGCTTAGAGGGACTGAACACCGGGGAGCTGTTTTTT. This codes for CASSLEGLNTGELFF. J is TRBJ2-2 and V is TRBV7-7, with D maybe TRBD2 (6 bases). Germline values: CDR1 SSHAT, CDR2 FNYEAQ (reference sequence). CDR3 size: 15 residues.

The chain recombines TRBV9 with TRBJ2-5, with 10 bases identical to TRBD2. Germline CDR1 is SGDLS and CDR2 is YYNGEE. V was clipped by 0 bases and J by 4 bases; unmatched bases: 6. The CDR3 length is 16 residues. The CDR3 is CASSVGQRGGPETQYF. The CDR3 DNA follows: TGTGCCAGCAGCGTAGGACAGCGGGGGGGCCCAGAGACCCAGTACTTC.

The genes are TRBV30 and TRBJ2-6; possible D gene TRBD2, 5 bases. Trimming cost V 3 bases and J 0 bases, with 6 bases left between them. The CDR3 sequence is 14 residues long. Germline V lookup: CDR1 GTSNPN, CDR2 SVGIG (reference sequence). CDR3 DNA: TGTGCCTGGAGCCGGGGCTCTGGGGCCAACGTCCTGACTTTC. It encodes CAWSRGSGANVLTF. Variable domain in full (rest from reference TRBV30 and TRBJ2-6): SQTIHQWPATLVQPVGSPLSLECTVEGTSNPNLYWYRQAAGRGLQLLFYSVGIGQISSEVPQNLSASRPQDRQFILSSKKLLLSDSGFYLCAWSRGSGANVLTFGAGSRLTVL.

CDR3 sequence reads: CATRTLEGEQYF. The CDR3 nucleotides are TGTGCCACCCGAACTTTAGAGGGCGAGCAGTACTTC. The V call is TRBV11-3, the J call TRBJ2-7; TRBD2 is a possible D gene (5 bases). Per germline, CDR1 SGHNT and CDR2 YENEEA. There are 12 residues in the CDR3. V was pared by 10 bases and J by 6 bases, with 16 bases between.

This clone has only a few counts. V and J are TRBV27 and TRBJ1-5; 7 bases map to TRBD1. With V trimmed by 5 bases and J by 3 bases, 7 bases remained unmatched. The CDR3 consists of 15 residues. Germline assignment: CDR1 MNHEY and CDR2 SMNVEV (reference sequence). The CDR3: CASSPDRVANQPQHF. The CDR3 DNA is TGTGCCAGCAGTCCCGACAGGGTGGCCAATCAGCCCCAGCATTTT.

This rearrangement joins TRBV19 to TRBJ2-7; D is perhaps TRBD1 (6 bases). The CDR3 is 15 residues long. The germline V and J ends were trimmed by 5 bases and 2 bases, with 16 bases remaining between them. Germline CDR1 and CDR2: LNHDA and SQIVND (reference sequence). The CDR3 sequence: CASSVGRGPTYEQYF. The CDR3, as DNA: TGTGCCAGTAGTGTAGGCAGGGGCCCCACCTACGAGCAGTACTTC. Full variable domain (remainder filled in from reference TRBV19 and TRBJ2-7): DGGITQSPKYLFRKEGQNVTLSCEQNLNHDAMYWYRQDPGQGLRLIYYSQIVNDFQKGDIAEGYSVSREKKESFPLTVTSAQKNPTAFYLCASSVGRGPTYEQYFGPGTRLTVT.

This clone was seen more than once but under ten times. The chain combines TRBV9 with TRBJ2-2; no clear D gene. From germline, CDR1 is SGDLS and CDR2 YYNGEE. Between the trimmed V and J ends, which lost 0 bases and 8 bases, there was a span of 23 bases. This CDR3 contains 18 residues. The CDR3 reads CASSVGGSPSPVAGELFF. The CDR3 DNA is TGTGCCAGCAGCGTAGGAGGTTCTCCGAGTCCAGTGGCTGGGGAGCTGTTTTTT.

V gene TRBV7-2 combines with J gene TRBJ2-3, with D perhaps matching TRBD2 (6 bases). This CDR3 has 13 amino acids. CDR1 is SGHTA, CDR2 FQGNSA, per germline. Trimming left V 3 bases short and J 6 bases short, with 10 bases between. The CDR3 spells CASSFGTPDTQYF. CDR3 coding DNA: TGTGCCAGCAGCTTCGGGACTCCGGATACGCAGTATTTT.

The V call is TRBV27, the J call TRBJ2-7; D might be TRBD1 (5 bases). V dropped 8 bases and J dropped 0 bases, with 14 bases sitting between them. Germline lookup yields CDR1 MNHEY and CDR2 SMNVEV (reference sequence). This CDR3 contains 14 residues. The chain's CDR3 is CASSLQDSSYEQYF. The CDR3 DNA follows: TGTGCCAGCTCGCTACAGGATAGCTCCTACGAGCAGTACTTC.

In DNA form, the CDR3 reads TGTGCCAGCAGTGCGGCTAGCGGGGGAACCTACGAGCAGTACTTC. The encoded protein is CASSAASGGTYEQYF. The chain has TRBV6-1 and TRBJ2-7; 10 bases fit TRBD2. The V and J ends lost 4 bases and 2 bases, in that order; junction bases with no gene match: 5. The germline V gene encodes CDR1 MNHNS and CDR2 SASEGT. There are 15 residues in the CDR3.

The rearrangement links TRBV7-9 to TRBJ2-5; TRBD1 aligns across 7 bases. The junction had 9 bases not matched to a gene; V was cut back by 5 bases and J by 6 bases. The CDR3 is 14 amino acids. Germline CDR1 SEHNR, CDR2 FQNEAQ (reference sequence). This CDR3 is CASSIDRVLQTQYF. CDR3 nucleotide sequence: TGTGCCAGCAGCATAGACAGGGTCCTGCAGACCCAGTACTTC.

A note on this clone: Sequence at one end of the junction differs from germline and may be a read error. The J gene is TRBJ1-1, the V gene TRBV7-9; unclear D gene. The CDR3 runs 15 residues. Germline lookup yields CDR1 SEHNR and CDR2 FQNEAQ (reference sequence). CDR3 protein: CSSSPPAGGNTEAFF. As DNA, the CDR3 is TGTTCCAGCAGCCCCCCGGCAGGTGGAAACACTGAAGCTTTCTTT.